This entry concerns a single TCR beta chain. Patients were aged 18 to 65, had disease duration under 2 months, and had newly diagnosed hyperthyroidism. Clinical symptoms, serum thyroxine and TRAb, thyroid ultrasound and orbital computed tomography were used for the diagnoses. TCR beta CDR3 sequences were amplified from RNA transcripts. During a first-round RT-PCR of the TCR CDR3, the HTBI primer set was used. Using its own MiXCR run on the multiplex PCR reads, TCRdb lists one record per CDR3 protein. This sample has 450,000 to 700,000 distinct CDR3 sequences, with approximately 44% found just once. These data are taken from a study of T cells in Graves' hyperthyroidism and ophthalmopathy. This CDR3 spans 16 amino acids. Trimming at V came to 6 bases and at J to 1 base, leaving 8 bases not matched to a gene. Germline assignment: CDR1 MNHEY and CDR2 SVGAGI.

This TCR came from a woman younger than 30 with Graves' hyperthyroidism. The chain recombines TRBV6-5 with TRBJ2-7; 11 bases line up with TRBD2. Sequenced input: peripheral blood or thyroid tissue (not recorded which). The CDR3 DNA reads as TGTGCCAGCAGCTCCGAGACTAGCGGGATGTCCTACGAGCAGTACTTC. This encodes CASSSETSGMSYEQYF.